This is a list of T cell receptor beta chains from one sample in a study of blood T cell repertoires in COVID-19. Only in-frame clones appear in the TCRdb table, and some are missing; sequencing was by immunoSEQ multiplex PCR. Among about 110,000 clones, about two thirds were seen once, and the ten largest hold 0.75% to 1%. Sample: peripheral blood. The receptors were sampled from a human donor with acute or convalescent COVID-19. The donor label of this sample is uncertain. Both conserved end residues are part of each CDR3. A D gene is named only where the DNA matches it firmly. For some rows the clone size is stated as once, few or many, or as a class when expanded; others skip it.

V: TRBV6-5; D: -; J: TRBJ1-5; size: -; DNA: TGTGCCAGCAGACCACCGGGGGGCCGCAATCAGCCCCAGCATTTT; CDR3: CASRPPGGRNQPQHF
V: TRBV10-2; D: -; J: TRBJ1-5; size: few; DNA: TGCGCCAGCAGCCCTGGGTGGGCTCAGCCCCAGCATTTT; CDR3: CASSPGWAQPQHF
V: TRBV10-1; D: TRBD2; J: TRBJ2-1; size: few; DNA: TGCGCCAGCAGACCCGGGACTAGCGGGAACAATGAGCAGTTCTTC; CDR3: CASRPGTSGNNEQFF
V: TRBV5-4; D: -; J: TRBJ1-2; size: few; DNA: TGTGCCAGCAGCCCTCCCGGACAGAGCTATGGCTACACCTTC; CDR3: CASSPPGQSYGYTF
V: TRBV24-1; D: -; J: TRBJ2-1; size: -; DNA: TGTGCCACCAGTGATTTGCAGACGCCCCCCGCCAGGGTCCAGTTCTTC; CDR3: CATSDLQTPPARVQFF
V: TRBV27; D: TRBD1; J: TRBJ1-6; size: -; DNA: TGTGCCAGCAAACCGACAGGGGGGAATTCACCCCTCCACTTT; CDR3: CASKPTGGNSPLHF
V: TRBV6-1; D: TRBD2; J: TRBJ2-3; size: -; DNA: TGTGCCAGCAGTGAGGGGGGACTAGCGGGGGCAACGGATACGCAGTATTTT; CDR3: CASSEGGLAGATDTQYF
V: TRBV7-9; D: TRBD2; J: TRBJ2-1; size: -; DNA: TGTGCCAGCAGCCAAACCGGGACTAGTTACAATGAGCAGTTCTTC; CDR3: CASSQTGTSYNEQFF
V: TRBV10-2; D: TRBD2; J: TRBJ2-1; size: -; DNA: TGCGCCAGCACGCTAGCGGGGGGGCGTAATGAGCAGTTCTTC; CDR3: CASTLAGGRNEQFF
V: TRBV5-1; D: -; J: TRBJ2-5; size: -; DNA: TGCGCCAGCAGCTTGGGGGTCCGGGACTACCAAGAGACCCAGTACTTC; CDR3: CASSLGVRDYQETQYF
V: TRBV19; D: TRBD1; J: TRBJ2-2; size: -; DNA: TGTGCCAGTAAGCGGGACAGGGGTGCCGGGGAGCTGTTTTTT; CDR3: CASKRDRGAGELFF
V: TRBV6-2/TRBV6-3; D: -; J: TRBJ2-5; size: -; DNA: TGTGCCAGCAGTTACCCCCTGCGGGGACTGTACCAAGAGACCCAGTACTTC; CDR3: CASSYPLRGLYQETQYF
V: TRBV7-9; D: -; J: TRBJ1-5; size: few; DNA: TGTGCCAGCAGCTTACAAAACAATCAGCCCCAGCATTTT; CDR3: CASSLQNNQPQHF
V: TRBV4-1; D: TRBD1; J: TRBJ1-5; size: many; DNA: TGCGCCAGCAGCCAAGTGACCAGGGGGCGAGGACAGCCCCAGCATTTT; CDR3: CASSQVTRGRGQPQHF
V: TRBV7-2; D: -; J: TRBJ1-1; size: -; DNA: TGTGCCAGCAGCGTCTTCCTACAGGGAGCTGAAGCTTTCTTT; CDR3: CASSVFLQGAEAFF
V: TRBV3-1/TRBV3-2; D: TRBD1; J: TRBJ1-1; size: -; DNA: TGTGCCAGCAGCCAAGATCAAGTGACAGGGGCCTTTGGGAACACTGAAGCTTTCTTT; CDR3: CASSQDQVTGAFGNTEAFF
V: TRBV3-1/TRBV3-2; D: TRBD2; J: TRBJ2-1; size: once; DNA: TGTGCCAGCAGCCCCTCGGGACTAGCGGTCTACAATGAGCAGTTCTTC; CDR3: CASSPSGLAVYNEQFF
V: TRBV5-4; D: TRBD1; J: TRBJ1-2; size: -; DNA: TGTGCCAGCAGCTCGGACGATACAGGGGTGTCTAACTATGGCTACACCTTC; CDR3: CASSSDDTGVSNYGYTF
V: TRBV5-1; D: TRBD2; J: TRBJ2-1; size: -; DNA: TGCGCCAGCAGCTTGGGGACTAGCGGGGGGTCCTGGGCGTTCTTC; CDR3: CASSLGTSGGSWAFF
V: TRBV7-8; D: TRBD1; J: TRBJ2-2; size: -; DNA: TGTGCCAGCAGCAAGCGCAGGGGGCTCGGGGACACCGGGGAGCTGTTTTTT; CDR3: CASSKRRGLGDTGELFF
V: TRBV19; D: TRBD1; J: TRBJ1-5; size: -; DNA: TGTGCCAGTAGTATAGGGACAGGGGGTTGGCCCCAGCATTTT; CDR3: CASSIGTGGWPQHF
V: TRBV6-4; D: -; J: TRBJ2-3; size: -; DNA: TGTGCCAGCAGTGACTCGACAGCGCCCACAGATACGCAGTATTTT; CDR3: CASSDSTAPTDTQYF
V: TRBV3-1/TRBV3-2; D: -; J: TRBJ1-5; size: once; DNA: TGTGCCAGCAGCTACAGTAATAGCAATCAGCCCCAGCATTTT; CDR3: CASSYSNSNQPQHF
V: TRBV2; D: TRBD2; J: TRBJ2-3; size: -; DNA: TGTGCCAGCAGTGACCTAGCGGGGAACACAGATACGCAGTATTTT; CDR3: CASSDLAGNTDTQYF
V: TRBV27; D: TRBD1; J: TRBJ2-7; size: -; DNA: TGTGCCAGCGGGTACCGGGACAGGGGGCGCGAGCAGTACTTC; CDR3: CASGYRDRGREQYF
V: TRBV3-1/TRBV3-2; D: -; J: TRBJ1-2; size: once; DNA: TGTGCCAGCAGCCTATCCAGGGAGGATGGCTACACCTTC; CDR3: CASSLSREDGYTF
V: TRBV6-4; D: -; J: TRBJ2-2; size: once; DNA: TGTGCCACGGCCGCTAGGGGGGGCACCGGGGAGCTGTTTTTT; CDR3: CATAARGGTGELFF
V: TRBV3-1/TRBV3-2; D: -; J: TRBJ2-2; size: -; DNA: TGTGCCAGCAGCCAAGACAGGGCCGGGGAGCTGTTTTTT; CDR3: CASSQDRAGELFF
V: TRBV24-1; D: -; J: TRBJ2-3; size: few; DNA: TGTGCCACCAGCCGAGTTAGCACAGATACGCAGTATTTT; CDR3: CATSRVSTDTQYF
V: TRBV18; D: -; J: TRBJ2-5; size: -; DNA: TGTGCCAGCTCAGAGGGACTGCTGGAGACCCAGTACTTC; CDR3: CASSEGLLETQYF
V: TRBV3-1/TRBV3-2; D: -; J: TRBJ1-2; size: -; DNA: TGTGCCAGCAGCCAAGTGGGGCGAACTGGCTACACCTTC; CDR3: CASSQVGRTGYTF
V: TRBV28; D: -; J: TRBJ1-1; size: few; DNA: TGTGCCAGCCTGGGGAGGACGTACACTGAAGCTTTCTTT; CDR3: CASLGRTYTEAFF
V: TRBV19; D: -; J: TRBJ1-5; size: few; DNA: TGTGCCAGTAGCCCGTTCCCAGGGAGGAATCAGCCCCAGCATTTT; CDR3: CASSPFPGRNQPQHF
V: TRBV12-3/TRBV12-4; D: -; J: TRBJ1-2; size: -; DNA: TGTGCCAGCAAAAGAACGGGGTCCTATGGCTACACCTTC; CDR3: CASKRTGSYGYTF
V: TRBV5-1; D: -; J: TRBJ2-3; size: -; DNA: TGCGCCAGCAGCTTACTCGGGGGTAGCACAGATACGCAGTATTTT; CDR3: CASSLLGGSTDTQYF
V: TRBV5-1; D: TRBD2; J: TRBJ2-1; size: -; DNA: TGCGCCAGCGCTAGCGGCTGGGGTGGCAATGAGCAGTTCTTC; CDR3: CASASGWGGNEQFF
V: TRBV5-1; D: -; J: TRBJ1-4; size: -; DNA: TGCGCCAGCAGCTTGCGTCCCCGGGACATAAATGAAAAACTGTTTTTT; CDR3: CASSLRPRDINEKLFF
V: TRBV7-8; D: TRBD1; J: TRBJ1-5; size: -; DNA: TGTGCCAGCAGCTTAACAGGGGAACAGCCCCAGCATTTT; CDR3: CASSLTGEQPQHF
V: TRBV10-3; D: -; J: TRBJ2-5; size: once; DNA: TGTGCCATCAGTGAGTCCGTCCAGGGGGGCGAGACCCAGTACTTC; CDR3: CAISESVQGGETQYF
V: TRBV11-2; D: TRBD2; J: TRBJ2-1; size: -; DNA: TGTGCCAGCAGCTTATTCGGCGGGGGGGCGTGGGAGCAGTTCTTC; CDR3: CASSLFGGGAWEQFF
V: TRBV2; D: TRBD2; J: TRBJ2-3; size: -; DNA: TGTGCCAGCAAGGGAGGGTGGGGGGATACGCAGTATTTT; CDR3: CASKGGWGDTQYF
V: TRBV4-1; D: TRBD2; J: TRBJ2-7; size: -; DNA: TGCGCCAGCAGCCGGCAACCTCGGGGGGGCCAATACGAGCAGTACTTC; CDR3: CASSRQPRGGQYEQYF
V: TRBV6-5; D: -; J: TRBJ2-2; size: -; DNA: TGTGCCAGCAGTTACTCATACAGGGCGAACACCGGGGAGCTGTTTTTT; CDR3: CASSYSYRANTGELFF
V: TRBV5-6; D: -; J: TRBJ2-7; size: -; DNA: TGTGCCAGCAGCTTGATGCAGGGTGTCTACGAGCAGTACTTC; CDR3: CASSLMQGVYEQYF
V: TRBV18; D: -; J: TRBJ1-3; size: -; DNA: TGTGCCAGCTCACCGCAGAACTCTGGAAACACCATATATTTT; CDR3: CASSPQNSGNTIYF
V: TRBV5-1; D: -; J: TRBJ2-4; size: -; DNA: TGCGCCAGCAGCCGAATGGGGGGCAAAAACATTCAGTACTTC; CDR3: CASSRMGGKNIQYF
V: TRBV27; D: -; J: TRBJ1-2; size: -; DNA: TGTGCCAGCAGTTTCAGGGCAGGGCTGAGGGGCTACACCTTC; CDR3: CASSFRAGLRGYTF
V: TRBV5-1; D: -; J: TRBJ1-5; size: few; DNA: TGCGCCAGCAGAGAGAATACAGGGTTCGCTCAGCCCCAGCATTTT; CDR3: CASRENTGFAQPQHF
V: TRBV3-1/TRBV3-2; D: -; J: TRBJ1-3; size: -; DNA: -; CDR3: CASSSSTVILSGNTIYF
V: TRBV5-1; D: -; J: TRBJ1-6; size: once; DNA: TGCGCCAGCAGCTTGGATTTCCCGGATTCACCCCTCCACTTT; CDR3: CASSLDFPDSPLHF
V: TRBV5-6; D: -; J: TRBJ1-5; size: -; DNA: TGTGCCAGCAGCTCCGGGGGTTATCAGCCCCAGCATTTT; CDR3: CASSSGGYQPQHF
V: TRBV2; D: -; J: TRBJ2-2; size: -; DNA: TGTGCCACCCAAGCGAGACCCACCACCGGGGAGCTGTTTTTT; CDR3: CATQARPTTGELFF
V: TRBV5-1; D: TRBD1; J: TRBJ2-2; size: -; DNA: TGCGCCAGCAGCCTCGACAGGGGAGGCACCGGGGAGCTGTTTTTT; CDR3: CASSLDRGGTGELFF